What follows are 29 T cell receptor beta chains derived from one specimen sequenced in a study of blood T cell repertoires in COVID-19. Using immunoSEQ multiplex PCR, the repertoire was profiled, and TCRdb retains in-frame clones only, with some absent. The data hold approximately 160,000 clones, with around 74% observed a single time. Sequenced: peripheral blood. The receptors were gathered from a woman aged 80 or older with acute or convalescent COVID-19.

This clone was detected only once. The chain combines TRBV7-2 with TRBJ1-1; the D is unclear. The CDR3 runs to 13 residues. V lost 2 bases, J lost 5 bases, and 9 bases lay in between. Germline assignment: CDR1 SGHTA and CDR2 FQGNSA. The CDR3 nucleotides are TGTGCCAGCAGCTTACGGCGGAATACTGAAGCTTTCTTT. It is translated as CASSLRRNTEAFF.

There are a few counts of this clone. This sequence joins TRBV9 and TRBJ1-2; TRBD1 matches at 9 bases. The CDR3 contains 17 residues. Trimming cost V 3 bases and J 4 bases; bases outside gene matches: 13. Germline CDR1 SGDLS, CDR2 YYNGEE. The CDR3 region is CASSATIYRGLSYGYTF. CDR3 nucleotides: TGTGCCAGCAGCGCAACAATCTACAGGGGGCTTAGCTATGGCTACACCTTC.

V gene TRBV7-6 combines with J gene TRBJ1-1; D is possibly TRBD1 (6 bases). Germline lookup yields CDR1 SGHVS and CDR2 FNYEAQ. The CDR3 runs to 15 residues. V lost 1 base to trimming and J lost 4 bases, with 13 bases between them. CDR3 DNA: TGTGCCAGCAGCTTAGATATCGGCAGGGGCACTGAAGCTTTCTTT. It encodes CASSLDIGRGTEAFF.

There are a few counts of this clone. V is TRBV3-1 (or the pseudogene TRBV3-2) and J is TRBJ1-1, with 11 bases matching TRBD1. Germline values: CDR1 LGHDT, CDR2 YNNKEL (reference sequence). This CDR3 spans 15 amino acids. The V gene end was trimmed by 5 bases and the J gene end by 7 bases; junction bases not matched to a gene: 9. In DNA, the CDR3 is TGTGCCAGCAGCTTTCCGGGACAGGGGGTGAATGAAGCTTTCTTT. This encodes CASSFPGQGVNEAFF.

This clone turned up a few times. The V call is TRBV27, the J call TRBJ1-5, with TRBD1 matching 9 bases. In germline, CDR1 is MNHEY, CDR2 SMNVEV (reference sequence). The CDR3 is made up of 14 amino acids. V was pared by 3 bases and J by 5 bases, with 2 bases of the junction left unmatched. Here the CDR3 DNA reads TGTGCCAGCAGTTTGGGACAGGGTTATCAGCCCCAGCATTTT. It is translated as CASSLGQGYQPQHF.

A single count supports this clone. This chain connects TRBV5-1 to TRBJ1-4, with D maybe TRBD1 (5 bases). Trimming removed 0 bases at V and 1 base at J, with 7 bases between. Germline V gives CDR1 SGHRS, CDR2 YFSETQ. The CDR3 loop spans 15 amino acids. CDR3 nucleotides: TGCGCCAGCAGCTTGGTTCAGGGAACTAATGAAAAACTGTTTTTT. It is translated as CASSLVQGTNEKLFF.

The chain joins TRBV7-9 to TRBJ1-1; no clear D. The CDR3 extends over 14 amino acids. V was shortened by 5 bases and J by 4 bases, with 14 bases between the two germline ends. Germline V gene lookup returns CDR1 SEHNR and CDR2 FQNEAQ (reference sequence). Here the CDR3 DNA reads TGTGCCAGCAGCGGTTTCGGGGAGGGCACTGAAGCTTTCTTT. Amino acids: CASSGFGEGTEAFF.

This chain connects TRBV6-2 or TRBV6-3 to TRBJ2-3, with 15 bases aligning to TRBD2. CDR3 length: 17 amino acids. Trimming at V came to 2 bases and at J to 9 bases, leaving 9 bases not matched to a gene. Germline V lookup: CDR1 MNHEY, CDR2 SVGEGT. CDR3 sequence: CASSYGWTSGGAGTQYF. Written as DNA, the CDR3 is TGTGCCAGCAGTTACGGATGGACTAGCGGGGGGGCGGGAACGCAGTATTTT.

The DNA of the CDR3 is TGTGCTAGTGGTTTGGTGGGGGACAGATACCCCTACGAGCAGTACTTC. This encodes CASGLVGDRYPYEQYF. The chain has TRBV12-5 and TRBJ2-7, with 7 nucleotides matching TRBD1. The CDR3 has 16 residues. J gave up 2 bases and V 0 bases, and 7 bases lay outside the gene matches. Germline V gene lookup returns CDR1 LGHNT and CDR2 FRNRAP.

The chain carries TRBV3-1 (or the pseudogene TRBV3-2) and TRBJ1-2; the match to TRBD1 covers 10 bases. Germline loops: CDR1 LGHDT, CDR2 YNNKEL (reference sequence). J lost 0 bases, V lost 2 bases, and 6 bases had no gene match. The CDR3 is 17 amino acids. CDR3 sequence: CASSQNGQGVANYGYTF. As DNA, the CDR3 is TGTGCCAGCAGCCAAAACGGACAGGGGGTGGCTAACTATGGCTACACCTTC.

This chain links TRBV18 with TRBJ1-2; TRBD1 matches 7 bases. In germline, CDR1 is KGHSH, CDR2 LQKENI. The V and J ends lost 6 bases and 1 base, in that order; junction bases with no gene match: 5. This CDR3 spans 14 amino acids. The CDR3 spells CASSAGTDNYGYTF. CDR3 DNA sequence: TGTGCCAGCTCTGCCGGGACAGATAACTATGGCTACACCTTC.

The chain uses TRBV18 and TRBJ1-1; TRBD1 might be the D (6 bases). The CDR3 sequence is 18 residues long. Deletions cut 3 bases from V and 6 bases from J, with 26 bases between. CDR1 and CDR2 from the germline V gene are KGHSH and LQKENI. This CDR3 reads CASSPDTLSAGQSAEAFF. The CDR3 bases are TGTGCCAGCTCACCTGACACGCTCTCAGCCGGACAGTCGGCTGAAGCTTTCTTT.

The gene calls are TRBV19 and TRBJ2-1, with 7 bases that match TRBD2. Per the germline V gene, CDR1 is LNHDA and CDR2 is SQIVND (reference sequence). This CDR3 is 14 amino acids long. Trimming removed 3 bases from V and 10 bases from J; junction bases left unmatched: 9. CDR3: CASSIQPLGGEQFF. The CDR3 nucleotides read TGTGCCAGTAGTATTCAACCGCTGGGGGGGGAGCAGTTCTTC.

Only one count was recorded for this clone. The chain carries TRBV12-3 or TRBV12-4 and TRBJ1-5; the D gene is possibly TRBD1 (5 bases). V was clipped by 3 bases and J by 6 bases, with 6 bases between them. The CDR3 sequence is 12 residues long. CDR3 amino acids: CASSFGGQPQHF. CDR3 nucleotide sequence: TGTGCCAGCAGTTTCGGGGGTCAGCCCCAGCATTTT.

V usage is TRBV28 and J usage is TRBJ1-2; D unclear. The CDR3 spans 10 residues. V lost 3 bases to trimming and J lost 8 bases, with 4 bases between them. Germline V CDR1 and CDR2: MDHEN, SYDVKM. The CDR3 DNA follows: TGTGCCAGCAGTTTTCAAGGCTACACCTTC. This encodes CASSFQGYTF.

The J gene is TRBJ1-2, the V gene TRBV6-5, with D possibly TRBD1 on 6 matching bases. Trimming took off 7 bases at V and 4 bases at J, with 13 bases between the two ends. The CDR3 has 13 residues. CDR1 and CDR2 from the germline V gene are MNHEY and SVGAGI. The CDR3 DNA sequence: TGTGCCAGCACTCCCCCCAGGGGCTATGGCTACACCTTC. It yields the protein CASTPPRGYGYTF.

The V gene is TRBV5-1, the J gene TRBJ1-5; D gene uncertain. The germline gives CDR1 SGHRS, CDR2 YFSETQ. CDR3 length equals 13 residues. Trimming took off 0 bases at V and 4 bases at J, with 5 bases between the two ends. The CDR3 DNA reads TGCGCCAGCAGCTTGGGGGAGAATCAGCCCCAGCATTTT. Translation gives CASSLGENQPQHF.

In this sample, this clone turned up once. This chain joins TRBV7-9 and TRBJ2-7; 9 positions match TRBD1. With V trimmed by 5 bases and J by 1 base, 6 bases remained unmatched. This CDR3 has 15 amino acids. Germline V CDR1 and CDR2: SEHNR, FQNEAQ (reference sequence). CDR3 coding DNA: TGTGCCAGCAGCAGAACAGGGGGCGCATCCTACGAGCAGTACTTC. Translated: CASSRTGGASYEQYF. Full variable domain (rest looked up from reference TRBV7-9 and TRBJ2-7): DTGVSQNPRHKITKRGQNVTFRCDPISEHNRLYWYRQTLGQGPEFLTYFQNEAQLEKSRLLSDRFSAERPKGSFSTLEIQRTEQGDSAMYLCASSRTGGASYEQYFGPGTRLTVT.

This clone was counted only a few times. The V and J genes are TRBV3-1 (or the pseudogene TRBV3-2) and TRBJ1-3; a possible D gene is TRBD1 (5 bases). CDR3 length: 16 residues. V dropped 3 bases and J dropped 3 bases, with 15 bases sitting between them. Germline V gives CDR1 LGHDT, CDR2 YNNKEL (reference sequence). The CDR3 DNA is TGTGCCAGCAGCCAGGGGCTAGACAGAGTTGGAAACACCATATATTTT. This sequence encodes CASSQGLDRVGNTIYF.

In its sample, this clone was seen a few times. The CDR3 loop is CASSWTGSPLHF. The CDR3 nucleotides are TGTGCCAGCAGCTGGACAGGGTCACCCCTCCACTTT. The chain recombines TRBV6-2 or TRBV6-3 with TRBJ1-6; 8 bases align to TRBD1. The CDR3 has 12 residues. The germline gives CDR1 MNHEY, CDR2 SVGEGT. V was pared by 6 bases and J by 10 bases, with 2 bases of the junction left unmatched.

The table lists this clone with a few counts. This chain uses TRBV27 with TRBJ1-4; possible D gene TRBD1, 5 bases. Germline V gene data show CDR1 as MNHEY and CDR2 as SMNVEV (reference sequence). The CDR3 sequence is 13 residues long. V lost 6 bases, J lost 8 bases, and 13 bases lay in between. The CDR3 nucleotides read TGTGCCAGCAGCCGAACAGGAGGGGAAAAACTGTTTTTT. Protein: CASSRTGGEKLFF. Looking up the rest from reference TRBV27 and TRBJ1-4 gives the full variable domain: EAQVTQNPRYLITVTGKKLTVTCSQNMNHEYMSWYRQDPGLGLRQIYYSMNVEVTDKGDVPEGYKVSRKEKRNFPLILESPSPNQTSLYFCASSRTGGEKLFFGSGTQLSVL.

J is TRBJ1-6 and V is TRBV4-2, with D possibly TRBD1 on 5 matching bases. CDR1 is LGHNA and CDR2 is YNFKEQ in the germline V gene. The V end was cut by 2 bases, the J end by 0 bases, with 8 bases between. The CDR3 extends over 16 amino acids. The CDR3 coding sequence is TGTGCCAGCAGCCAATCAGGGATCTCCTATAATTCACCCCTCCACTTT. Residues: CASSQSGISYNSPLHF.

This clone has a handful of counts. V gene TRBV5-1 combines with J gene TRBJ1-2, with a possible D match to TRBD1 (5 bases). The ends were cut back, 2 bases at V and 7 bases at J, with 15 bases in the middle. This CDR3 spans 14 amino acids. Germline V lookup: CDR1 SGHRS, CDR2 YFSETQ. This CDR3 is CASSLGREGFGYTF. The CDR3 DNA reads TGCGCCAGCAGCTTAGGCAGGGAAGGATTTGGCTACACCTTC.

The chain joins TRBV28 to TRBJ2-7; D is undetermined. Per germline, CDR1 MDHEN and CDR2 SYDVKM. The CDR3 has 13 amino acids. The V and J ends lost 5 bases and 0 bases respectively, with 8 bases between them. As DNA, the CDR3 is TGTGCCAGCAGTAGCCAAAACTCCTACGAGCAGTACTTC. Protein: CASSSQNSYEQYF.

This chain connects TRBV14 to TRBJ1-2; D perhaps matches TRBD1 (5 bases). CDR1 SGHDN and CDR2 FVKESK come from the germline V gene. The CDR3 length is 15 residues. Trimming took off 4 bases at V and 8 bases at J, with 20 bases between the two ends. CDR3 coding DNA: TGTGCCAGCAGCCTCGGGACTCTCAAGGCGAGCGGCTACACCTTC. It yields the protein CASSLGTLKASGYTF.

CDR3 loop: CAWSAGVYWGPKSSYEQYF. The CDR3 nucleotides are TGTGCCTGGAGCGCAGGAGTGTATTGGGGGCCCAAAAGCTCCTACGAGCAGTACTTC. V gene TRBV30 combines with J gene TRBJ2-7; a possible D gene is TRBD1 (6 bases). The CDR3 runs 19 residues. Per the germline V gene, CDR1 is GTSNPN and CDR2 is SVGIG (reference sequence). Trimming took off 3 bases at V and 0 bases at J, with 27 bases between the two ends. The whole variable domain, remainder taken from reference TRBV30 and TRBJ2-7, is SQTIHQWPATLVQPVGSPLSLECTVEGTSNPNLYWYRQAAGRGLQLLFYSVGIGQISSEVPQNLSASRPQDRQFILSSKKLLLSDSGFYLCAWSAGVYWGPKSSYEQYFGPGTRLTVT.

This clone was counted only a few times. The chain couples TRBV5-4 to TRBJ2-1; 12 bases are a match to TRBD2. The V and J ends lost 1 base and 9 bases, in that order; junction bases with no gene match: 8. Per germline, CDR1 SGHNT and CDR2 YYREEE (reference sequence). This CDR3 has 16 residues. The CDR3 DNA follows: TGTGCCAGCAGCTTGTCGACTAGCGGGAGTTTTAGTGAGCAGTTCTTC. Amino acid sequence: CASSLSTSGSFSEQFF.

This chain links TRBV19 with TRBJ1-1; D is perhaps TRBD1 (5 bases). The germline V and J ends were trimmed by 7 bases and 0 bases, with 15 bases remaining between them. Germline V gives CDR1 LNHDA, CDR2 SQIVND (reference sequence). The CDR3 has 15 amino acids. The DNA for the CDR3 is TGTGCCAGTACCCTACTCGGAGGGGTGAACACTGAAGCTTTCTTT. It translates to CASTLLGGVNTEAFF.

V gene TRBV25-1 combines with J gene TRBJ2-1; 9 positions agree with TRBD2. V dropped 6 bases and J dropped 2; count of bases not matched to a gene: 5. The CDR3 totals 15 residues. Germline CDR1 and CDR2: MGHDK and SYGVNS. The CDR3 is CASRPSSGTYNEQFF. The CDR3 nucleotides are TGTGCCAGCAGACCCTCTAGCGGGACCTACAATGAGCAGTTCTTC.